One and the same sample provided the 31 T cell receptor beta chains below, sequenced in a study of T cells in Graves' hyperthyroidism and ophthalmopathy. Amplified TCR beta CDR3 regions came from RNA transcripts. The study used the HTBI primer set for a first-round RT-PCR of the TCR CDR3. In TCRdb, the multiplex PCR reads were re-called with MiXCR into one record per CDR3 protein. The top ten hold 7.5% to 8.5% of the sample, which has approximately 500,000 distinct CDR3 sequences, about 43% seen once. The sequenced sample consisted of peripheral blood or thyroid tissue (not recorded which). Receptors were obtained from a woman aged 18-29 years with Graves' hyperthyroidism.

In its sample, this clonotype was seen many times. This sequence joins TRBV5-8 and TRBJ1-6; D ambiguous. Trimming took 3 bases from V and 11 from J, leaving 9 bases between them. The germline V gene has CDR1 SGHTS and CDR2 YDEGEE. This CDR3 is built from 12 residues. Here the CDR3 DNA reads TGTGCCAGCAGCTGGCTTATGACACCCCTCCACTTT. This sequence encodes CASSWLMTPLHF.

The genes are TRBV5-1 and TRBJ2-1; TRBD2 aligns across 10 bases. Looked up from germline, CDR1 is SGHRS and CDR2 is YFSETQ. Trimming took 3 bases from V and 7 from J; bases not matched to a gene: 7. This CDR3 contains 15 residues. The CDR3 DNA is TGCGCCAGCAGCTCACCGGGACTAGCGCCGAATGAGCAGTTCTTC. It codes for CASSSPGLAPNEQFF. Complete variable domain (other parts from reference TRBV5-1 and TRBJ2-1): KAGVTQTPRYLIKTRGQQVTLSCSPISGHRSVSWYQQTPGQGLQFLFEYFSETQRNKGNFPGRFSGRQFSNSRSEMNVSTLELGDSALYLCASSSPGLAPNEQFFGPGTRLTVL.

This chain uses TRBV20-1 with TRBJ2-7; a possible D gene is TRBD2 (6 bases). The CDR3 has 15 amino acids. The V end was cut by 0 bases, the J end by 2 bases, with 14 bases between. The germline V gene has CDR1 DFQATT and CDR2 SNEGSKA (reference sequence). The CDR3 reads CSARERLAHPYEQYF. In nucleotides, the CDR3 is TGCAGTGCTAGAGAGCGGCTAGCGCACCCCTACGAGCAGTACTTC.

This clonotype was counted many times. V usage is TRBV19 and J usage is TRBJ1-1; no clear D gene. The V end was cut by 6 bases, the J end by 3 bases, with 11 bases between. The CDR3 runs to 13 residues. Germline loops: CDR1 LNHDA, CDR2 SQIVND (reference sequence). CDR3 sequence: CASRVQRDTEAFF. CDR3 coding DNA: TGTGCCAGTAGAGTACAGCGGGACACTGAAGCTTTCTTT.

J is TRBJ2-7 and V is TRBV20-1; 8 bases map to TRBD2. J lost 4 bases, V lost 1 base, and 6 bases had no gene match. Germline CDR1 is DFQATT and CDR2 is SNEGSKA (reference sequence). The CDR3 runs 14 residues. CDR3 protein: CSARGEAGGYEQYF. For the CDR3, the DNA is TGCAGTGCTAGAGGAGAGGCGGGAGGTTACGAGCAGTACTTC.

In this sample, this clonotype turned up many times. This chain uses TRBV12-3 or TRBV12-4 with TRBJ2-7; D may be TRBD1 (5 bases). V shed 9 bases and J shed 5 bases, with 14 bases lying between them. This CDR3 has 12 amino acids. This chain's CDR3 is CASSSGFHEQYF. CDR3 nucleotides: TGTGCCAGTAGCTCAGGGTTCCACGAGCAGTACTTC.

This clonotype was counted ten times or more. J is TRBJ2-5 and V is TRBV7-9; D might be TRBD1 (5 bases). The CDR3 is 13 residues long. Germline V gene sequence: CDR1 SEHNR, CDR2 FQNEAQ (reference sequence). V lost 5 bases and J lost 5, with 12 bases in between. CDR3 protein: CASSRGGVETQYF. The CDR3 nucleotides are TGTGCCAGCAGCAGGGGCGGCGTGGAGACCCAGTACTTC.

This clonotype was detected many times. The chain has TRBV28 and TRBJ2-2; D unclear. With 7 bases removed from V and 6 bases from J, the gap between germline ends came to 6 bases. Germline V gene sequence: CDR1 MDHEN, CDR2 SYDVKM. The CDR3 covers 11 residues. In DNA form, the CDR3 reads TGTGCCAGCATGGAGCCCGGGGAGCTGTTTTTT. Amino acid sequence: CASMEPGELFF.

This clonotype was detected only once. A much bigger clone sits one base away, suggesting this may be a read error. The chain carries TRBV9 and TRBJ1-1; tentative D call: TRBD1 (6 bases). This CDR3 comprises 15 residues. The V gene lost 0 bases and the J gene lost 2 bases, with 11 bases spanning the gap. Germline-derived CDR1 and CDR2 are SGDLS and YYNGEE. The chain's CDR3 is CASSVEGVVNTEAFF. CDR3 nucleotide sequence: TGTGCCAGCAGCGTAGAGGGGGTCGTCAACACTGAAGCTTTCTTT.

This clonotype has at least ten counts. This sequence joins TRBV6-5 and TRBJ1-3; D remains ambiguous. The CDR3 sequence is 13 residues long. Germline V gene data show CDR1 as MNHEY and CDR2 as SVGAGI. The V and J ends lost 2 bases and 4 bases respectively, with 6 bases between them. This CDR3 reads CASSYGLGNTIYF. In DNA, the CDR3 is TGTGCCAGCAGTTACGGCTTAGGAAACACCATATATTTT.

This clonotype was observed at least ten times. The CDR3, as DNA: TGCGCCAGCAGCTTGGTGCTCGGTACCTATGGCTACACCTTC. Translating it yields CASSLVLGTYGYTF. The chain uses TRBV5-1 and TRBJ1-2, with D hard to call. The CDR3 sequence is 14 residues long. Per germline, CDR1 SGHRS and CDR2 YFSETQ. The V end lost 0 bases, the J end lost 4 bases, and 10 bases lay between the germline ends.

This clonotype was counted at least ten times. CDR3 sequence (DNA): TGCGCCAGCAGCCTTATCCGGGGAGGAAACGGGGAGCTGTTTTTT. Encoded protein: CASSLIRGGNGELFF. The V call is TRBV5-1, the J call TRBJ2-2; possibly TRBD2 for D (6 bases). This CDR3 region has 15 residues. With 4 bases removed from V and 7 bases from J, the gap between germline ends came to 17 bases. Germline CDR1 SGHRS, CDR2 YFSETQ.

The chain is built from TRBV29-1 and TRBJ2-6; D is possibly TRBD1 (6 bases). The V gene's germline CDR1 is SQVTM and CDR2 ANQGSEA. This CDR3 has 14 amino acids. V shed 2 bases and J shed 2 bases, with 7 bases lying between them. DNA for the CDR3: TGCAGCGTTGAAAAGGGGGCTGGGGCCAACGTCCTGACTTTC. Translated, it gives CSVEKGAGANVLTF.

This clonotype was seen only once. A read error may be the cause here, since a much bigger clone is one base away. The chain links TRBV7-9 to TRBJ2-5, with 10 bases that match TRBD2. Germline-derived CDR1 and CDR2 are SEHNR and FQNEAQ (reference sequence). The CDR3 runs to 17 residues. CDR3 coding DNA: TGCGCCAGCAGCCAAGAGAATGTCCTAGCGGGAGATGAGACCCAGTACTTC. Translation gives CASSQENVLAGDETQYF.

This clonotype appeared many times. The CDR3 DNA sequence: TGTGCCAGCAGCCATCTAGCGCACGAAGAGACCCAGTACTTC. Amino acid sequence: CASSHLAHEETQYF. The chain carries TRBV7-9 and TRBJ2-5; D might be TRBD2 (6 bases). The CDR3 consists of 14 residues. Trimming removed 5 bases at V and 3 bases at J, with 13 bases between. In germline, CDR1 is SEHNR, CDR2 FQNEAQ (reference sequence).

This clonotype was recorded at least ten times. This CDR3 reads CASTLGGNQPQHF. The CDR3 coding sequence is TGTGCTAGTACCCTGGGGGGCAATCAGCCCCAGCATTTT. V usage is TRBV12-5 and J usage is TRBJ1-5; a possible D gene is TRBD1 (5 bases). V was clipped by 8 bases and J by 2 bases, with 10 bases between them. The CDR3 runs 13 residues. Germline values: CDR1 LGHNT, CDR2 FRNRAP.

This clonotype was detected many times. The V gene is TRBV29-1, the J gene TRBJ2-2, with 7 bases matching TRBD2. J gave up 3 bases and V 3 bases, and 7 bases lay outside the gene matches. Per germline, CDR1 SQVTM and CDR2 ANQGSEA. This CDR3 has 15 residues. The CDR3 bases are TGCAGCGTTGAGGGGAGGGGCGCGGACACCGGGGAGCTGTTTTTT. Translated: CSVEGRGADTGELFF.

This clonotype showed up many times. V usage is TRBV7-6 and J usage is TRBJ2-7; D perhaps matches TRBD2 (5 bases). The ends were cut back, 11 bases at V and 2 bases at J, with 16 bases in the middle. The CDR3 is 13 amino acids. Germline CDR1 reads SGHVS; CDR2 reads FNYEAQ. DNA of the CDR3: TGTGCCCCACAGCGGTCGAACACCTACGAGCAGTACTTC. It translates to CAPQRSNTYEQYF.

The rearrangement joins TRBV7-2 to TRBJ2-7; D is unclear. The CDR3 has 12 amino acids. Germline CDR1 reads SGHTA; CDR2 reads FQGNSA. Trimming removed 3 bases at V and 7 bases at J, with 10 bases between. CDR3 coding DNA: TGTGCCAGCAGCTTTTATGAGAATGAGCAGTACTTC. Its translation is CASSFYENEQYF.

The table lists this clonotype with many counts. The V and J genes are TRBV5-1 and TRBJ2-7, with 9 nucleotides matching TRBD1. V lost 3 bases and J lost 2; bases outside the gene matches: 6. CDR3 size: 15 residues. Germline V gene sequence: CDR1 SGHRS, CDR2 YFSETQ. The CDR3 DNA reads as TGCGCCAGCAGCTGGATGGACAGGGGCGCCTACGAGCAGTACTTC. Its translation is CASSWMDRGAYEQYF.

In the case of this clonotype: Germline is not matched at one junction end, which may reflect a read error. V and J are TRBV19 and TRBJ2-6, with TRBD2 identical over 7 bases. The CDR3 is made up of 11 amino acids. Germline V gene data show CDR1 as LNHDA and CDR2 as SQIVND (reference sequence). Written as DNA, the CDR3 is TGTGCCAGTAGTATCGGGAGGACTGAAGCTTTC. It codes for CASSIGRTEAF.

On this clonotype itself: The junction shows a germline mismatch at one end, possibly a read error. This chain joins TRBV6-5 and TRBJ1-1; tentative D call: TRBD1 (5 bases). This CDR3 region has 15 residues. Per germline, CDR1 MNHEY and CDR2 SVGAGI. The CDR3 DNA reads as TGTGCCAGCAGCACCGGGCGACGGGGTGGGACTGAAGCTCTCTTT. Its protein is CASSTGRRGGTEALF.

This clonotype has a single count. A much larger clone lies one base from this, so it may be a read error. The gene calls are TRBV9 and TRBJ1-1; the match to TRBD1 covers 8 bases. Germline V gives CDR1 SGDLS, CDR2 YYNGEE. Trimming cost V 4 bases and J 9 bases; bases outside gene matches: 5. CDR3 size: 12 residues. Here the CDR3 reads CASSQGQGKAFF. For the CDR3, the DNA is TGTGCCAGCAGCCAAGGACAGGGCAAAGCTTTCTTT.

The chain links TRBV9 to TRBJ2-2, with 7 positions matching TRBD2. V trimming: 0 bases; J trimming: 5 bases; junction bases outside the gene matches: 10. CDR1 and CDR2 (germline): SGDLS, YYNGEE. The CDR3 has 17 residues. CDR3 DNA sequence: TGTGCCAGCAGCGTAGTTGCGGGAGAATATCGAACCGGGGAGCTGTTTTTT. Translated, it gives CASSVVAGEYRTGELFF.

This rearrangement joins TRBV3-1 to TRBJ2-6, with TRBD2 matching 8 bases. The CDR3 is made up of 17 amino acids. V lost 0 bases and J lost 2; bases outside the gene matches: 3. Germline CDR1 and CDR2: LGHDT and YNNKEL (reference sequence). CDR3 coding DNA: TGTGCCAGCAGCCAAGAACGGGGGGGGCCTGGGGCCAACGTCCTGACTTTC. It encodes CASSQERGGPGANVLTF.

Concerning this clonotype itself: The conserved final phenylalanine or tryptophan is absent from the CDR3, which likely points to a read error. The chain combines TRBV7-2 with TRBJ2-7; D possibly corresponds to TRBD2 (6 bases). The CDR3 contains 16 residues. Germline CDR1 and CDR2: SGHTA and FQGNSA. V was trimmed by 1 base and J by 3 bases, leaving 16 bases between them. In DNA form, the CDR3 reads TGTGCCAGCAGCTTAGGGTTGGCGGGGCCCGTCTACGAGCAGTACCTC. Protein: CASSLGLAGPVYEQYL.

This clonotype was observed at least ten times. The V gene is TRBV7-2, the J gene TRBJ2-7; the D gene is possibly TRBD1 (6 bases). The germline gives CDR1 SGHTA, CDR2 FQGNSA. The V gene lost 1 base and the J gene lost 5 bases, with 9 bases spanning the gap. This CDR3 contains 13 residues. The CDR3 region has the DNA TGTGCCAGCAGCTTAGATGCAGGGGACGAGCAGTACTTC. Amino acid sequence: CASSLDAGDEQYF.

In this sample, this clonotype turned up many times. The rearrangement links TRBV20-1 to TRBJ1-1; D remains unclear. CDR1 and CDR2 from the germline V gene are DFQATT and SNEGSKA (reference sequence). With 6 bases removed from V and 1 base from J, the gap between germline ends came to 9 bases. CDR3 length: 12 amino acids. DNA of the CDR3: TGCAGTGCCAAGGCGGAGAACACTGAAGCTTTCTTT. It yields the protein CSAKAENTEAFF.

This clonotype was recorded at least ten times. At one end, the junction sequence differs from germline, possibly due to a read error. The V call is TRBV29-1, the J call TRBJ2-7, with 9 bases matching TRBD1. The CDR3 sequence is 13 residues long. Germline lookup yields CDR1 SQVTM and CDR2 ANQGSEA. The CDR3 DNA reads TGCAGCGTCACAGGGGGCGAAGCCTACGGGCAGTACTTC. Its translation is CSVTGGEAYGQYF.

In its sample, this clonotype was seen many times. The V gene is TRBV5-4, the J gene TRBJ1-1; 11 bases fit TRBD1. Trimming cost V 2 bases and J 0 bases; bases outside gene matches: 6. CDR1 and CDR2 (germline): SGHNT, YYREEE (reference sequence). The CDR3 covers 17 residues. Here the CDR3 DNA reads TGTGCCAGCAGCTTAGGACAGGGGGCTACTCTGAACACTGAAGCTTTCTTT. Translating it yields CASSLGQGATLNTEAFF.

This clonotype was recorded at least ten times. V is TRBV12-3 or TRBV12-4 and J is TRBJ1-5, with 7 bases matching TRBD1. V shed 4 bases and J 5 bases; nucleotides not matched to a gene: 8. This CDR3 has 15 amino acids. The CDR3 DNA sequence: TGTGCCAGCAGTTCTATCAGGGACAGTGATCAGCCCCAGCATTTT. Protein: CASSSIRDSDQPQHF.